This TCR beta chain was sequenced during a study of blood T cell repertoires in COVID-19. As for the study in general: The United States, Italy and Spain were the sources of the acute and convalescent COVID-19 samples. The cDNA or gDNA used as material had been derived from T cells, B-cell-depleted T cells, or PBMCs.

In the authors' methods: Cell counts per sample came from amplifying reference gene primers. Only in-frame clones appear in the TCRdb table, and some are missing; sequencing was by immunoSEQ multiplex PCR. V and J calls and clone size are copied from that table; D and trimming were computed from the DNA. This table has approximately 120,000 clones, 75% to 85% appearing once. The sample holds one count of this clone. The CDR3 contains 14 residues. The germline V gene encodes CDR1 LNHNV and CDR2 YYDKDF (reference sequence). Trimming shortened V by 5 bases and J by 4 bases, and 14 bases separated the two germline ends.

The clonotype was recovered from an elderly man with acute or convalescent COVID-19. The sample was peripheral blood. The gene calls are TRBV15 and TRBJ2-5, with a possible D match to TRBD1 (5 bases). DNA for the CDR3: TGTGCCACCAGCCTAAGGGGTGGGGCAGAGACCCAGTACTTC. Translated, it gives CATSLRGGAETQYF. Variable domain in full (rest from reference TRBV15 and TRBJ2-5): DAMVIQNPRYQVTQFGKPVTLSCSQTLNHNVMYWYQQKSSQAPKLLFHYYDKDFNNEADTPDNFQSRRPNTSFCFLDIRSPGLGDTAMYLCATSLRGGAETQYFGPGTRLLVL.